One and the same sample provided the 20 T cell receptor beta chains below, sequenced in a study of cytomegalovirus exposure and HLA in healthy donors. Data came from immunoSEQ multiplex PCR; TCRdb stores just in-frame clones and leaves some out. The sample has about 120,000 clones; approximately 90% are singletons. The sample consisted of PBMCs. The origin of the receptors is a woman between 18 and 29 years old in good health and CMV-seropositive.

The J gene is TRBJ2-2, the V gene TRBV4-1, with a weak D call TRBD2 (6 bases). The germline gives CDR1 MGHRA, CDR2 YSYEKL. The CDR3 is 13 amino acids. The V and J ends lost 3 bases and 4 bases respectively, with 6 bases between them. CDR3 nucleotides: TGCGCCAGCAGCCAGGGGGGCACCGGGGAGCTGTTTTTT. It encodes CASSQGGTGELFF.

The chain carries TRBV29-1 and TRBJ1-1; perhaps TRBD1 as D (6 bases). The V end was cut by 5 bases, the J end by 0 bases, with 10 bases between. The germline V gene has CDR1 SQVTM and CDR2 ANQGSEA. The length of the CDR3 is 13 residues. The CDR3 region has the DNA TGCAGCGTTAATCAGGGGATGAACACTGAAGCTTTCTTT. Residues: CSVNQGMNTEAFF.

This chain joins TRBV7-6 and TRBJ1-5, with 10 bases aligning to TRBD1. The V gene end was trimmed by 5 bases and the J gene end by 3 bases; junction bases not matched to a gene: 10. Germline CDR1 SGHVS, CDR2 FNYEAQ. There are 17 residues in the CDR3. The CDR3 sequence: CASSKGQGQAINQPQHF. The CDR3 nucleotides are TGTGCCAGCAGCAAGGGACAGGGGCAAGCTATCAATCAGCCCCAGCATTTT.

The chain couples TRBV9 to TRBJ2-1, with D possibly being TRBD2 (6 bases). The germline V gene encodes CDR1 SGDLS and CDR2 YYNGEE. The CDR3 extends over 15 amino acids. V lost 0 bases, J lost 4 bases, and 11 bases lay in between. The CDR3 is CASSVAPGLYNEQFF. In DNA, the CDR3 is TGTGCCAGCAGCGTAGCACCGGGACTTTACAATGAGCAGTTCTTC. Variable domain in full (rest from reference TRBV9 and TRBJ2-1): DSGVTQTPKHLITATGQRVTLRCSPRSGDLSVYWYQQSLDQGLQFLIQYYNGEERAKGNILERFSAQQFPDLHSELNLSSLELGDSALYFCASSVAPGLYNEQFFGPGTRLTVL.

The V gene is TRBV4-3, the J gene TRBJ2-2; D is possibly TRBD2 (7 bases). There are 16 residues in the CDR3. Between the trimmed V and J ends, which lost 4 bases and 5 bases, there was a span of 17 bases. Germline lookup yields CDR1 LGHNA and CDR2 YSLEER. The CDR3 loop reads CASSRRRGGGTGELFF. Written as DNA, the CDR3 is TGCGCCAGCAGCCGGCGGAGGGGGGGCGGGACCGGGGAGCTGTTTTTT.

The DNA for the CDR3 is TGTGCCAGCAGTGTAGCGGGCTTAACTAGGGATACGCAGTATTTT. This sequence encodes CASSVAGLTRDTQYF. The chain joins TRBV27 to TRBJ2-3; 7 bases are a match to TRBD2. Germline CDR1 reads MNHEY; CDR2 reads SMNVEV (reference sequence). V lost 5 bases, J lost 6 bases, and 11 bases stayed unmatched. CDR3 length: 15 residues.

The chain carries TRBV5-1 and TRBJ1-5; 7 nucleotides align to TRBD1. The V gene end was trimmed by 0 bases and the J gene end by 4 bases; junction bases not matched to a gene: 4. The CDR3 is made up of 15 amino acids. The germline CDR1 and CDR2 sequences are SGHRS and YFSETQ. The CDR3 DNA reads TGCGCCAGCAGCTTGGGGGACAGCCGTAATCAGCCCCAGCATTTT. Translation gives CASSLGDSRNQPQHF.

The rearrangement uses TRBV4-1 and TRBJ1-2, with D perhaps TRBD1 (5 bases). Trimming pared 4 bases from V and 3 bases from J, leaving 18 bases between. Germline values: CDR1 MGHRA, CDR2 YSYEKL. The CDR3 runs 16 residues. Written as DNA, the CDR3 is TGCGCCAGCAGCCTTGTAGCGGACCAGGGTGACTATGGCTACACCTTC. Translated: CASSLVADQGDYGYTF.

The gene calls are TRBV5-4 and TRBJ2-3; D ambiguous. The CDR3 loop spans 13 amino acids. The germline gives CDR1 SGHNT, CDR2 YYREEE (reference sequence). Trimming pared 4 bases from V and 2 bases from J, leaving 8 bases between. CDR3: CASSLNPTDTQYF. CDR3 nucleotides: TGTGCCAGCAGCCTAAACCCCACAGATACGCAGTATTTT.

The DNA of the CDR3 is TGTGCCAGCAGTGAAGGAGGGGGTAATGAAAAACTGTTTTTT. Protein sequence: CASSEGGGNEKLFF. The rearrangement links TRBV6-1 to TRBJ1-4; D possibly corresponds to TRBD1 (6 bases). Germline loops: CDR1 MNHNS, CDR2 SASEGT. The CDR3 length is 14 residues. The ends were cut back, 1 base at V and 4 bases at J, with 7 bases in the middle.

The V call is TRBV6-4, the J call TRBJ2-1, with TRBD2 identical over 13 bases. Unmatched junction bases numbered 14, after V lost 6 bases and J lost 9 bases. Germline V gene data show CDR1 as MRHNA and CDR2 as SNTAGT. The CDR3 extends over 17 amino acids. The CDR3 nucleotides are TGTGCCAGCAGCCCATCCTGGGGGACTAGCGGGAAGGGTGAGCAGTTCTTC. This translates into CASSPSWGTSGKGEQFF.

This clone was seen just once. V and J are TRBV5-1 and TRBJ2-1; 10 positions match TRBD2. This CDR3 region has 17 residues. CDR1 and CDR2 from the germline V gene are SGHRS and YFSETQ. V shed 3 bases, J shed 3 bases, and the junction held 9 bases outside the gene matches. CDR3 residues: CASSSGGTSGIYNEQFF. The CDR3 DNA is TGCGCCAGCAGCTCCGGGGGTACTAGCGGGATCTACAATGAGCAGTTCTTC.

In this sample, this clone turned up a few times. The CDR3 spells CASSLGQLDNSPLHF. The CDR3 nucleotides read TGCGCCAGCAGCTTGGGACAGCTCGATAATTCACCCCTCCACTTT. This sequence joins TRBV5-1 and TRBJ1-6, with D possibly TRBD1 on 5 matching bases. V was pared by 0 bases and J by 5 bases, with 9 bases between. CDR3 length: 15 amino acids. Germline lookup yields CDR1 SGHRS and CDR2 YFSETQ.

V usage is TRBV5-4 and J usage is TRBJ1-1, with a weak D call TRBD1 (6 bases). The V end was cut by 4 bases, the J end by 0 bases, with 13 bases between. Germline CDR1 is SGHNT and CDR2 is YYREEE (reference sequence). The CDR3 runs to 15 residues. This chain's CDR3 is CASSLQGILNTEAFF. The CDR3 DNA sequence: TGTGCCAGCAGCCTACAGGGAATTCTGAACACTGAAGCTTTCTTT. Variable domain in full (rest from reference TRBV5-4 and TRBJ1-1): ETGVTQSPTHLIKTRGQQVTLRCSSQSGHNTVSWYQQALGQGPQFIFQYYREEENGRGNFPPRFSGLQFPNYSSELNVNALELDDSALYLCASSLQGILNTEAFFGQGTRLTVV.

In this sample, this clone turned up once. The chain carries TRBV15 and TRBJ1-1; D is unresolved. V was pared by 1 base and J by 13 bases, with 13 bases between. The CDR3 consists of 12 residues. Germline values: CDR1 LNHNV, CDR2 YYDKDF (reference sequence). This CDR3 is CATSRGSGEGFF. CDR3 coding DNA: TGTGCCACCAGCAGAGGTTCTGGGGAGGGTTTCTTT.

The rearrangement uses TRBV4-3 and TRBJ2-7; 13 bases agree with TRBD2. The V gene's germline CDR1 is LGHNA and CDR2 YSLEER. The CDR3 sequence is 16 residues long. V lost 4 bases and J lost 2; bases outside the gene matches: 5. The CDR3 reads CASSRTTSGRAYEQYF. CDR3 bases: TGCGCCAGCAGCCGAACTACTAGCGGGAGGGCCTACGAGCAGTACTTC.

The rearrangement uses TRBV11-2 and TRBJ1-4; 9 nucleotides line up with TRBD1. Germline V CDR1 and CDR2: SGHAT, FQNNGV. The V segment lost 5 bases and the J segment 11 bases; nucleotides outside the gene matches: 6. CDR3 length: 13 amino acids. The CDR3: CASSAQGAGKLFF. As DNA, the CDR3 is TGTGCCAGCAGCGCACAGGGGGCAGGGAAACTGTTTTTT. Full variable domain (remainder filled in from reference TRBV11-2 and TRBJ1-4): EAGVAQSPRYKIIEKRQSVAFWCNPISGHATLYWYQQILGQGPKLLIQFQNNGVVDDSQLPKDRFSAERLKGVDSTLKIQPAKLEDSAVYLCASSAQGAGKLFFGSGTQLSVL.

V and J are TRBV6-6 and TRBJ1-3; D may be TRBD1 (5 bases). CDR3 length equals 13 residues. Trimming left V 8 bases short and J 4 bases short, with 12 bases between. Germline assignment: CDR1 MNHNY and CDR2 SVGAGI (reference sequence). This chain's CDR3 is CASRGGGGNTIYF. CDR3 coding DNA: TGTGCCAGCCGGGGGGGTGGGGGAAACACCATATATTTT.

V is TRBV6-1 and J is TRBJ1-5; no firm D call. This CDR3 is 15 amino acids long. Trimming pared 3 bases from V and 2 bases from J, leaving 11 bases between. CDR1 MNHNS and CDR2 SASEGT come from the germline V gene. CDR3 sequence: CASSESGWRNQPQHF. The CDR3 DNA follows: TGTGCCAGCAGTGAGTCCGGGTGGCGCAATCAGCCCCAGCATTTT.

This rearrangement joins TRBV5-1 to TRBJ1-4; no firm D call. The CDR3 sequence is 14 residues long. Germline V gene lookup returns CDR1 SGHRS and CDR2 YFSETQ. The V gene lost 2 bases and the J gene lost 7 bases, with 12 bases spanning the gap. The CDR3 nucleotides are TGCGCCAGCAGCTTTTCAGGAGGTAGTGAAAAACTGTTTTTT. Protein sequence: CASSFSGGSEKLFF.